Listed below are T cell receptor beta chains from one sample, sequenced in a study of technical replicates of blood from a handful of donors. Generated by immunoSEQ multiplex PCR, the TCRdb table keeps only in-frame clones and is missing some. The sample carries approximately 79,000 clones, around 90% recorded once. The specimen sequenced was T cells isolated from PBMCs. The receptors derive from a human donor in good health. Both conserved end residues are part of each CDR3. D genes are given only for firm matches. Rows may omit the clone size; those that give it use once, few, many or a size class.

D gene	V gene	clone size	J gene	CDR3 length	CDR3 protein	CDR3 DNA
.	TRBV7-6	.	TRBJ2-1	18	CASSPWAGTSFLYNEQFF	TGTGCCAGCAGTCCTTGGGCAGGGACAAGTTTTTTGTACAATGAGCAGTTCTTC
TRBD2	TRBV2	.	TRBJ2-3	15	CASADLAGGTDTQYF	TGTGCCAGCGCTGATCTAGCGGGAGGTACAGATACGCAGTATTTT
.	TRBV4-3	.	TRBJ1-2	16	CASSQDRGTPGRGYTF	TGCGCCAGCAGCCAAGACCGGGGGACCCCAGGACGTGGCTACACCTTC
TRBD2	TRBV29-1	.	TRBJ2-1	14	CSVALAGGPNEQFF	TGCAGCGTTGCTCTAGCGGGAGGGCCCAATGAGCAGTTCTTC
.	TRBV18	.	TRBJ2-5	15	CASSPLGGTQETQYF	TGTGCCAGCTCACCACTAGGGGGTACCCAAGAGACCCAGTACTTC
.	TRBV4-1	.	TRBJ2-1	13	CASSQDSRGEQFF	TGCGCCAGCAGCCAAGATAGCCGCGGTGAGCAGTTCTTC
TRBD1	TRBV29-1	.	TRBJ1-1	15	CSVDAKGAWSTEAFF	TGCAGCGTTGATGCGAAGGGGGCGTGGAGCACTGAAGCTTTCTTT
TRBD2	TRBV7-2	.	TRBJ2-2	15	CASSRWTRLSGELFF	TGTGCCAGCAGCCGGTGGACTAGGCTGAGCGGGGAGCTGTTTTTT
.	TRBV30	.	TRBJ1-4	15	CAWSVIRETNEKLFF	TGTGCCTGGAGTGTAATAAGGGAGACTAATGAAAAACTGTTTTTT
TRBD1	TRBV5-1	.	TRBJ1-5	16	CASNWRGQGGSQPQHF	TGCGCCAGCAATTGGAGGGGACAGGGCGGCAGTCAGCCCCAGCATTTT
TRBD2	TRBV7-2	.	TRBJ2-7	14	CASSSQAGVDEQYF	TGTGCCAGCAGCTCGCAAGCGGGAGTCGACGAGCAGTACTTC
.	TRBV2	.	TRBJ2-7	15	CASSENTDSSYEQYF	TGTGCCAGCAGTGAAAACACGGACAGCTCCTACGAGCAGTACTTC
TRBD1	TRBV6-1	.	TRBJ2-5	13	CATPGTGAETQYF	TGTGCCACCCCCGGGACAGGGGCAGAGACCCAGTACTTC
.	TRBV5-6	.	TRBJ1-1	14	CASSLAGKNTEAFF	TGTGCCAGCAGCTTGGCCGGGAAGAACACTGAAGCTTTCTTT
.	TRBV9	once	TRBJ2-1	12	CASSPPANEQFF	TGTGCCAGCAGCCCCCCCGCGAACGAGCAGTTCTTC
.	TRBV7-3	few	TRBJ1-2	12	CASSLQDYGYTF	TGTGCCAGCAGCTTACAGGACTATGGCTACACCTTC
TRBD2	TRBV4-1	.	TRBJ2-3	19	CASSQVWGSGGMGPDTQYF	TGCGCCAGCAGCCAAGTTTGGGGATCGGGGGGAATGGGCCCAGATACGCAGTATTTT
TRBD1	TRBV19	.	TRBJ1-2	14	CASTLTGRNYGYTF	TGTGCCAGTACCCTGACAGGGAGAAACTATGGCTACACCTTC
.	TRBV19	.	TRBJ2-7	13	CACGAGTSYEQYF	TGTGCCTGCGGGGCAGGGACTTCCTACGAGCAGTACTTC
TRBD1	TRBV18	.	TRBJ2-1	16	CASSPGEGQGVDEQFF	TGTGCCAGCTCACCAGGGGAAGGACAGGGGGTCGATGAGCAGTTCTTC
.	TRBV9	.	TRBJ2-3	14	CASSVEPGQDTQYF	TGTGCCAGCAGCGTAGAACCAGGGCAGGATACGCAGTATTTT
TRBD2	TRBV6-4	.	TRBJ2-1	16	CASSDSGLADYNEQFF	TGTGCCAGCAGTGACTCGGGACTAGCAGACTACAATGAGCAGTTCTTC
TRBD1	TRBV5-6	.	TRBJ2-7	16	CASSLLAGGELDEQYF	TGTGCCAGCAGCTTATTAGCAGGGGGCGAATTGGACGAGCAGTACTTC
.	TRBV11-2	.	TRBJ2-1	13	CASSQGGGYEQFF	TGTGCCAGCAGCCAAGGGGGGGGCTATGAGCAGTTCTTC
TRBD1	TRBV19	.	TRBJ2-1	17	CASSSPRQGRSYNEQFF	TGTGCCAGTAGTTCCCCCCGACAGGGGCGCTCCTACAATGAGCAGTTCTTC
.	TRBV30	.	TRBJ1-2	13	CAWSVQVYSGYTF	TGTGCCTGGAGTGTCCAGGTGTACTCTGGCTACACCTTC
.	TRBV28	.	TRBJ1-2	15	CASSLTGTGQLGYTF	TGTGCCAGCAGCTTAACGGGAACAGGGCAGCTTGGCTACACCTTC
.	TRBV5-1	.	TRBJ2-1	16	CASSLLPDKVFNEQFF	TGCGCCAGCAGCTTGCTTCCAGATAAAGTCTTCAATGAGCAGTTCTTC
.	TRBV6-6	once	TRBJ2-2	15	CASSFGQINTGELFF	TGTGCCAGCAGTTTCGGACAGATAAACACCGGGGAGCTGTTTTTT
TRBD1	TRBV19	once	TRBJ1-1	12	CASSYPQGGAFF	TGTGCCAGTAGCTACCCTCAGGGGGGAGCTTTCTTT
.	TRBV5-1	.	TRBJ2-1	16	CASSQGGLTTYNEQFF	TGCGCCAGCAGCCAGGGGGGCCTAACCACCTACAATGAGCAGTTCTTC
TRBD2	TRBV7-2	.	TRBJ2-3	18	CASSYIAGGHGSTDTQYF	TGTGCCAGCAGTTACATAGCGGGAGGGCATGGGAGCACAGATACGCAGTATTTT
.	TRBV9	.	TRBJ1-2	17	CASSVSVLLGGPGGYTF	TGTGCCAGCAGCGTAAGTGTTCTTTTGGGAGGCCCCGGTGGCTACACCTTC
.	TRBV5-1	.	TRBJ2-1	14	CASSERTTYNEQFF	TGCGCCAGCAGCGAACGGACAACCTACAATGAGCAGTTCTTC
TRBD1	TRBV9	.	TRBJ2-1	12	CASSAKDRDEFF	TGTGCCAGCAGCGCAAAAGACAGGGACGAGTTCTTC
TRBD2	TRBV4-1	once	TRBJ2-5	15	CASSRLAGEGETQYF	TGCGCCAGCAGCCGTCTAGCGGGAGAGGGCGAGACCCAGTACTTC
.	TRBV18	.	TRBJ1-5	15	CASSPEDRRNQPQHF	TGTGCCAGCTCACCCGAGGACAGAAGAAATCAGCCCCAGCATTTT
.	TRBV15	once	TRBJ1-1	16	CATSRPQGKPNTEAFF	TGTGCCACCAGCAGACCGCAGGGGAAGCCGAACACTGAAGCTTTCTTT
.	TRBV7-9	.	TRBJ2-3	16	CASSLDARGGTDTQYF	TGTGCCAGCAGCTTAGATGCCAGGGGCGGCACAGATACGCAGTATTTT
TRBD2	TRBV28	.	TRBJ2-5	15	CASSSLAGVPPTQYF	TGTGCCAGCAGTTCACTAGCGGGAGTGCCCCCGACCCAGTACTTC
TRBD1	TRBV18	.	TRBJ2-1	17	CASSQRVAGQGNNEQFF	TGTGCCAGCTCACAAAGGGTAGCCGGACAGGGTAACAATGAGCAGTTCTTC
TRBD2	TRBV7-3	.	TRBJ2-1	14	CASSPSGRGWEQFF	TGTGCCAGCAGCCCTAGCGGGAGGGGTTGGGAGCAGTTCTTC
.	TRBV5-8	.	TRBJ2-1	17	CASSLSRGKDFYNEQFF	TGTGCCAGCAGCTTGTCACGGGGTAAAGACTTCTACAATGAGCAGTTCTTC
TRBD2	TRBV28	once	TRBJ2-7	15	CASSFLAGARYEQYF	TGTGCCAGCAGTTTCCTAGCGGGGGCGCGCTACGAGCAGTACTTC
.	TRBV27	once	TRBJ1-3	16	CASSPSGGEAGNTIYF	TGTGCCAGCAGTCCAAGTGGGGGGGAGGCCGGAAACACCATATATTTT
TRBD1	TRBV4-2	.	TRBJ1-2	16	CASSPVSGTESYGYTF	TGTGCCAGCAGCCCGGTCTCTGGGACAGAATCCTATGGCTACACCTTC
.	TRBV6-5	.	TRBJ2-5	13	CASTRTDQETQYF	TGTGCCAGCACTAGGACAGACCAAGAGACCCAGTACTTC
TRBD1	TRBV18	.	TRBJ1-2	14	CASSLDREDDGYTF	TGTGCCAGCTCACTCGACAGGGAAGACGATGGCTACACCTTC
.	TRBV25-1	.	TRBJ2-6	15	CASSVTFPGANVLTF	TGTGCCAGCAGTGTGACTTTTCCTGGGGCCAACGTCCTGACTTTC
TRBD1	TRBV7-9	.	TRBJ1-1	14	CASSIGQGNTEAFF	TGTGCCAGCAGCATAGGACAGGGGAACACTGAAGCTTTCTTT
.	TRBV7-2	.	TRBJ2-5	14	CASSLIGGQETQYF	TGTGCCAGCAGCTTAATCGGGGGACAAGAGACCCAGTACTTC
TRBD1	TRBV4-2	.	TRBJ1-5	12	CASSTGDQPQHF	TGTGCCAGCAGTACAGGGGATCAGCCCCAGCATTTT
TRBD1	TRBV27	.	TRBJ1-2	13	CASYGQGDYGYTF	TGTGCCAGCTATGGACAGGGAGACTATGGCTACACCTTC
TRBD1	TRBV5-1	.	TRBJ1-2	14	CASSWGQGARGYTF	TGCGCCAGCAGCTGGGGACAGGGGGCTCGTGGCTACACCTTC
TRBD2	TRBV4-1	.	TRBJ2-2	12	CASLAGTAELFF	TGCGCCAGCCTAGCGGGGACTGCGGAGCTGTTTTTT
.	TRBV27	once	TRBJ1-5	14	CASNFLAPQEPQHF	TGTGCCAGCAACTTTCTAGCCCCGCAGGAGCCCCAGCATTTT
.	TRBV5-1	.	TRBJ2-2	13	CASSPDIIGELFF	TGCGCCAGCAGCCCGGACATTATCGGGGAGCTGTTTTTT
.	TRBV20-1	.	TRBJ2-7	11	CSARQAYEQYF	TGCAGTGCTAGACAGGCTTACGAGCAGTACTTC
TRBD1	TRBV7-2	.	TRBJ1-2	14	CASSETGTGYGYTF	TGTGCCAGCAGCGAGACCGGGACAGGGTATGGCTACACCTTC